This T cell receptor (beta chain) was observed in a study of CD8+CD57+ T cells in acquired aplastic anemia. Study summary: DNA recovered from sorted CD4+ and CD8+ cells had a mean of about 3.5 ug. Study observations and caveats: Patients and controls were found to share around 30 CD8+ CDR3 sequences. Controls and patients did not differ significantly in CD8+ Simpson's diversity.

V lost 6 bases and J lost 1; bases outside the gene matches: 1. The CDR3 consists of 15 residues. This clonotype was picked up many times. Its antigen is undetermined. Genomic DNA provided the template from which TCR beta VDJ and CDR3 profiles were obtained. TCRdb reprocessed the reads via MiXCR and lists one record per CDR3 protein. The table lists about 270,000 distinct CDR3 sequences, 55% to 65% of them singletons. The sequenced sample consisted of sorted CD4+, CD8+, or CD8+CD57+ T cells (not recorded which) from PBMCs. The sequence derives from a human donor with severe aplastic anemia or a healthy control (not recorded which). The V and J genes are TRBV12-3 or TRBV12-4 and TRBJ1-5; TRBD1 aligns across 12 bases. DNA of the CDR3: TGTGCCAGCAGAGGGACAGGGGGCAGCAATCAGCCCCAGCATTTT. Its protein is CASRGTGGSNQPQHF.